Listed below are T cell receptor beta chains from one sample, sequenced in a study of T cell responses to AZD1222 COVID-19 vaccine. Sequenced by immunoSEQ multiplex PCR; TCRdb stores in-frame clones only, minus some. The sample lists roughly 100,000 clones, less than 95% occurring once. The specimen was peripheral blood, collected 28 days after the second AZD1222 dose. All receptors come from an adult who received the AZD1222 COVID-19 vaccine. Each CDR3 is given with its conserved first and last residue. Fields, in order: clone size, D gene, V gene, J gene, CDR3 DNA, CDR3 protein. D genes are given only for firm matches. Expanded clones get a size class; other rows say once, few or many, or leave the size out.

NA	TRBD1	TRBV5-4	TRBJ2-7	TGTGCCAGCAGACAGACAGGGGTCGCCGAGCAGTACTTC	CASRQTGVAEQYF
NA	NA	TRBV12-2	TRBJ1-6	TGTGCAAGTCGCTGGTCGAGACGGTTCTATAATTCACCCCTCCACTTT	CASRWSRRFYNSPLHF
NA	NA	TRBV5-6	TRBJ2-7	TGTGCCAGCAGCTTAATCGGACGGATGAGTTACGAGCAGTACTTC	CASSLIGRMSYEQYF
NA	TRBD1	TRBV5-1	TRBJ2-2	TGCGCCAGCAGCGTGACAGGGGGCTATGGCGGGGAGCTGTTTTTT	CASSVTGGYGGELFF
NA	NA	TRBV6-5	TRBJ1-1	TGTGCCAGCAGTTACGAGGGAGGGGCTGAAGCTTTCTTT	CASSYEGGAEAFF
NA	NA	TRBV7-8	TRBJ1-3	TGTGCCAGCAGCTTAAGAGAGTTCTCTGGAAACACCATATATTTT	CASSLREFSGNTIYF
once	TRBD2	TRBV29-1	TRBJ2-2	TGCAGCGGCGGGAGCGGGGGGATTGGGGAGCTGTTTTTT	CSGGSGGIGELFF
NA	NA	TRBV2	TRBJ1-4	TGTGCCAGCAGTGTTCAGGGAACTAATGAAAAACTGTTTTTT	CASSVQGTNEKLFF
NA	TRBD1	TRBV12-3/TRBV12-4	TRBJ2-2	TGTGCCAGCAGTTTAGCCAGGGGGAAGCTGTTTTTT	CASSLARGKLFF
NA	NA	TRBV7-2	TRBJ2-5	TGTGCCAGCAGCAAACCGGGACAACAAGAGACCCAGTACTTC	CASSKPGQQETQYF
NA	TRBD2	TRBV3-1/TRBV3-2	TRBJ2-1	TGTGCCAGCAGCGCCTCGGATGCTAGCGGGTCCCTAGTAGCCTACAATGAGCAGTTCTTC	CASSASDASGSLVAYNEQFF
NA	TRBD2	TRBV6-5	TRBJ2-7	TGTGCCAGCTCTCGGACTAGCGGGTCCTACGAGCAGTACTTC	CASSRTSGSYEQYF
NA	TRBD1	TRBV6-5	TRBJ1-5	TGTGCCAGCAGTTACGGACAGGGTATCGGTCAGCCCCAGCATTTT	CASSYGQGIGQPQHF
NA	NA	TRBV4-3	TRBJ1-6	TGCGCCAGCAGCCAAGAACCCTCGGGGACGACCACGAATTCACCCCTCCACTTT	CASSQEPSGTTTNSPLHF
NA	TRBD1	TRBV30	TRBJ2-7	TGTGCCTGGAGTGTAAGGGCAGGGGGCGAGCAGTACTTC	CAWSVRAGGEQYF
NA	NA	TRBV6-2/TRBV6-3	TRBJ2-1	TGTGCCAGCAGTTCCTCCAGGGCCAGGGCGCACGGTGAGCAGTTCTTC	CASSSSRARAHGEQFF
NA	TRBD1	TRBV7-3	TRBJ1-6	TGTGCCAGCAGCCGACAGGGGGCAGGAGCTTCACCCCTCCACTTT	CASSRQGAGASPLHF